The following is a TCR beta chain sequence with its context. Its target is not known. Here immunoSEQ multiplex PCR was the method, and the copy in TCRdb shows in-frame clones only, minus some. The data show just under 60,000 clones, roughly nine tenths seen once. Sampling of blood occurred at baseline, cycle 4 day 1, and cycle 7 day 1. This sample is part of a study of OX40 agonist ivuxolimab in advanced cancers. About the study: The study enrolled dose-escalation patients with hepatocellular carcinoma, melanoma, renal cell or head and neck cancer. Study-level points and caveats: CD8+ T cells showed, on average, more clonal expansion than CD4+ cells.

In germline, CDR1 is SGHTA, CDR2 FQGNSA. V dropped 1 base and J dropped 1 base, with 7 bases sitting between them. This CDR3 spans 14 amino acids. J is TRBJ1-1 and V is TRBV7-2, with a possible D match to TRBD1 (5 bases). The sequencing here drew on CD4+ or CD8+ T cells sorted from blood, taken in a trial of the OX40 agonist ivuxolimab. The source is an adult with an advanced solid tumor such as melanoma, head and neck, liver or kidney cancer. CDR3 coding DNA: TGTGCCAGCAGCTTAGTACAGGAGAACACTGAAGCTTTCTTT. This codes for CASSLVQENTEAFF.